This TCR beta chain is drawn from a study of Ad26.COV2.S vaccination and SARS-CoV-2 variants (dated by TCRdb to 2020 to 2022). Background for the entire study: Donors in the vaccine arm were drawn from COV1001, a multicentre, randomized, double-blind, placebo-controlled phase I-IIa trial testing Ad26.COV2.S in healthy adults. TCRbeta repertoire sequencing was used to assess the specificity and breadth of SARS-CoV-2-reactive T cell receptors after Ad26.COV2.S vaccination. Investigators did not know the trial group allocation while performing experiments and assessing outcomes. A total of roughly 32 samples were included in the TCR-sequenced set, comprising around 20 Ad26.COV2.S vaccine recipients, 5 placebo recipients and 8 SARS-CoV-2 convalescent individuals. Participants in the trial were split at random into five groups of five each, receiving low-dose or high-dose Ad26.COV2.S once or twice, or else placebo on both occasions. Ad26.COV2.S was given intramuscularly at 5x10^10 or 1x10^11 viral particles, as a single shot or as two shots 56 days apart. Results and caveats for the whole study, not just this receptor: Vaccine and placebo recipients had similar non-spike TCR breadth, a finding consistent with the vaccine containing only spike. The authors noted that the TCR breadth and depth analyses may have underestimated total T cell responses. After vaccination, substantial breadth of spike-specific CD8+ and CD4+ T cell responses was reported. Compared with placebo recipients, Ad26.COV2.S recipients showed higher spike-specific TCR breadth (P = 0.0014). The study lacked the statistical power to compare responses across vaccine doses or regimens.

Reading the label with the study, this specimen's treatment or condition is: around 19 received Ad26.COV2.S at low or high dose, single or two shots; 5 received placebo; per-sample allocation not given. Repertoires of vaccine and placebo recipients were sequenced from samples taken on day 63 after the first injection. In Cohort 1b, about 25 adults aged 18-55 years were enrolled at a single site in Boston, USA, between 29 July and 7 August 2020. Ad26.COV2.S was a replication-incompetent adenovirus type 26 vector that expressed a prefusion-stabilized SARS-CoV-2 spike protein derived from the original Wuhan strain. At the junction V is shortened by 9 bases and J by 2 bases, with 16 bases in between. The CDR3 numbers 14 residues from cysteine through phenylalanine. Kept here is only the CDR3 DNA, which spans 42 bases and is read in frame from base 1. CDR1 and CDR2, per the germline V gene (reference sequence), are LNHDA and SQIVND.

As to this clone: Its antigen has not been determined. One base away there is no much larger clone; base qualities are not given.

The immunoSEQ Assay was the method used to sequence TCRbeta CDR3 regions. After extraction, genomic DNA underwent amplification by bias-controlled multiplex PCR, followed by high-throughput sequencing. The original pipeline was this. To quantify the absolute abundance of each unique TCRbeta CDR3 region, sequences were collapsed and filtered. Usable DNA was measured by amplifying reference genes present in all nucleated cells, and TCRbeta template counts were normalized to that usable DNA to estimate T cell fraction. Repertoire TCRs were annotated as SARS-CoV-2-specific when V gene, CDR3 amino acid sequence and J gene were exactly matched to a known reactive TCR set. The reference SARS-CoV-2 TCR set was obtained from MIRA and was filtered for enrichment in COVID-19-positive ImmuneCODE repertoires, whereby public or cross-reactive TCRs were removed. Drawing on the MIRA antigens, annotated TCRs were analysed further at the level of specific ORF or position within ORF. Breadth was defined as annotated unique rearrangements over total unique productive rearrangements; depth was the summed frequency of those rearrangements. TCR breadth was compared between groups using two-sided Wilcoxon rank-sum tests. TCRdb holds this immuneACCESS table with in-frame rearrangements only. Some clones are missing; in checked studies, unresolved V genes explain under half, and the rest has no known cause. The DNA was the basis for D and trimming; V, J and clone size are from that table. This sample gives 250,000 or so clones in total; around 88% of them show up just once. The ten biggest clones cover roughly 3% of the sample.

The sequencing used peripheral blood, collected in a trial of Ad26.COV2.S vaccine versus placebo. This chain is built from TRBV19 and TRBJ2-5, with a tentative D gene TRBD1 over 6 matching bases. This TCR came from a person aged 18-65 years who received the Ad26.COV2.S COVID-19 vaccine or a placebo. The CDR3 in this case is CASSHRETQETQYF. The nucleotide sequence is given as TGTGCCAGCAGCCACAGGGAAACGCAAGAGACCCAGTACTTC.